These T cell receptor beta chains were read from a single sample in a study of OX40 agonist ivuxolimab in advanced cancers. Profiled with immunoSEQ multiplex PCR; TCRdb holds only in-frame clones, not every one. The sample includes fewer than 75,000 clones, approximately 91% of them seen just once. The sample was CD4+ or CD8+ T cells sorted from blood, taken in a trial of the OX40 agonist ivuxolimab. All receptors come from an adult with an advanced solid tumor such as melanoma, head and neck, liver or kidney cancer. The CDR3 runs from the conserved cysteine through the conserved F or W. D genes are given only for firm matches. A row's size may be missing; if present it is once, few, many or a size class.

j_call	d_call	clone_size	v_call	cdr3_nt	cdr3_aa
TRBJ2-2	TRBD2	NA	TRBV19	TGTGCCACCCAACCTAGCGGGGGGGCCAGCACCGGGGAGCTGTTTTTT	CATQPSGGASTGELFF
TRBJ2-2	NA	few	TRBV28	TGTGCCAGCAGTTTAAACGGGCAGGGGCGGGCCGGGGAGCTGTTTTTT	CASSLNGQGRAGELFF
TRBJ2-5	NA	NA	TRBV11-2	TGTGCCAGCAGTCCCGAGCGGGCGGAGACCCAGTACTTC	CASSPERAETQYF
TRBJ2-1	NA	NA	TRBV5-1	TGCGCCAGCAGCGGCGGGACTCCCACCCGTTCACGCCAGTTCTTC	CASSGGTPTRSRQFF
TRBJ2-1	TRBD2	NA	TRBV6-1	TGTGCCAGCAGTGAACAGATCCCCACTAGCGGCTCCTACAATGAGCAGTTCTTC	CASSEQIPTSGSYNEQFF
TRBJ2-7	TRBD2	NA	TRBV7-2	TGTGCCAGCAGCTTTACGCTTCCCGACAGCGGGGGCGACGAGCAGTACTTC	CASSFTLPDSGGDEQYF
TRBJ1-2	NA	NA	TRBV29-1	TGCAGCGCCGGAGTTGGGTCTGGCAACTATGGCTACACCTTC	CSAGVGSGNYGYTF
TRBJ1-6	NA	once	TRBV5-1	TGCGCCAGCAGCTATGGGACTGGAGGTTCACCCCTCCACTTT	CASSYGTGGSPLHF
TRBJ1-2	NA	NA	TRBV21-1	TGTGCCAGCAGCCCCGGAGGGGGGTTATCAGGAGGCTACACCTTC	CASSPGGGLSGGYTF
TRBJ1-1	TRBD1	NA	TRBV14	TGTGCCAGCAGCCAAACGACAGGGAGTAGGTTCACTGAAGCTTTCTTT	CASSQTTGSRFTEAFF
TRBJ2-7	NA	NA	TRBV10-2	TGCGCCAGCAGATTAGGACAGCCCTACGAGCAGTACTTC	CASRLGQPYEQYF